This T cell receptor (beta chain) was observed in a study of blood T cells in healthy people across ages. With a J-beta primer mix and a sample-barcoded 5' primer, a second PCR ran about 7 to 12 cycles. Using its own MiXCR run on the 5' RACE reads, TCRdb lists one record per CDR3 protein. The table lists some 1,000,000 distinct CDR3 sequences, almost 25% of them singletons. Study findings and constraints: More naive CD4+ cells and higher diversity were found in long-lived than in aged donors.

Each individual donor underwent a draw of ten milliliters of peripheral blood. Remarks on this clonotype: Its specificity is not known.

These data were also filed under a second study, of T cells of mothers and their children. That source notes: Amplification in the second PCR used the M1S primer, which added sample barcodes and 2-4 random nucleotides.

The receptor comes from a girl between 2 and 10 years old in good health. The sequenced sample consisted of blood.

The CDR3 is CASSQIGTGAQPQHF. The CDR3 nucleotides are TGTGCCAGCAGCCAAATCGGAACAGGAGCTCAGCCCCAGCATTTT. The chain couples TRBV4-2 to TRBJ1-5, with a possible D match to TRBD1 (5 bases). The ends were cut back, 2 bases at V and 6 bases at J, with 14 bases in the middle. The germline CDR1 and CDR2 sequences are LGHNA and YNFKEQ. There are 15 residues in the CDR3.